The sample holds a few counts of the clone carrying this T cell receptor (beta chain). The data were obtained in a study of T-cell memory formation after mild COVID-19. MiXCR, applied by TCRdb to the 5' RACE reads, yields one record per CDR3 protein. The repertoire holds hundreds of thousands of distinct CDR3 sequences, with under 20% as singletons. From germline, CDR1 is MNHEY and CDR2 SVGEGT. The CDR3 runs to 15 residues. V was shortened by 5 bases and J by 0 bases, with 11 bases between the two germline ends. This rearrangement joins TRBV6-2 or TRBV6-3 to TRBJ1-3; perhaps TRBD1 as D (6 bases). Sequenced material: PBMCs or a T cell subset sorted from them (not recorded which). The sequence was collected from an adult woman who had mild COVID-19 (a few samples of this study predate the infection). Cell type and time point are not known. CDR3 amino acids: CASSIGQSSGNTIYF. The CDR3 DNA follows: TGTGCCAGCAGTATCGGACAGAGCTCTGGAAACACCATATATTTT.